This is a list of T cell receptor beta chains from one sample in a study of blood T cell repertoires in COVID-19. TCRdb's table, derived via immunoSEQ multiplex PCR, lists solely in-frame clones and lacks some. The repertoire holds some 200,000 clones, with roughly 76% as singletons. The source material was peripheral blood. Receptors were obtained from a woman between 50 and 59 years old with active or convalescent COVID-19. CDR3s include the opening cysteine and the closing phenylalanine or tryptophan. D genes are given only for firm matches. Clone size is stated in some rows and not others, as once, few, many or a class when expanded.

V gene	clone size	D gene	J gene	CDR3 protein	CDR3 DNA
TRBV5-1	many	.	TRBJ1-2	CASSLLAGHGYGYTF	TGCGCCAGCAGCTTGCTTGCAGGGCACGGCTATGGCTACACCTTC
TRBV5-4	.	TRBD1	TRBJ2-5	CASSLDPGGQETQYF	TGTGCCAGCAGCTTGGACCCAGGGGGACAAGAGACCCAGTACTTC
TRBV28	.	.	TRBJ2-6	CASSIQRGANVLTF	TGTGCCAGCAGTATCCAACGGGGGGCCAACGTCCTGACTTTC
TRBV6-5	.	.	TRBJ2-7	CASSYGATSYEQYF	TGTGCCAGCAGTTACGGGGCAACGTCCTACGAGCAGTACTTC
TRBV7-9	.	TRBD1	TRBJ1-1	CASSVTPGGPEAFF	TGTGCCAGCAGCGTAACCCCAGGGGGCCCCGAAGCTTTCTTT
TRBV2	once	TRBD2	TRBJ2-3	CASNPTSGGGTDTQYF	TGTGCCAGCAACCCGACTAGCGGGGGGGGCACAGATACGCAGTATTTT
TRBV6-5	.	TRBD1	TRBJ2-3	CAARGTGGTDTQYF	TGTGCCGCACGGGGGACAGGTGGTACAGATACGCAGTATTTT
TRBV5-1	.	TRBD2	TRBJ2-5	CASSWGLAEETQYF	TGCGCCAGCAGCTGGGGACTAGCGGAAGAGACCCAGTACTTC
TRBV21-1	once	.	TRBJ1-2	CASSQYRWTGEGYTF	TGTGCCAGCAGCCAATATCGCTGGACAGGGGAGGGCTACACCTTC
TRBV6-5	.	TRBD1	TRBJ1-1	CASSYSGQVRTEAFF	TGTGCCAGCAGTTACTCGGGACAGGTGAGAACTGAAGCTTTCTTT
TRBV4-2	.	.	TRBJ2-2	CASSQDTQGTGELFF	TGTGCCAGCAGCCAGGACACTCAGGGGACCGGGGAGCTGTTTTTT
TRBV19	.	TRBD2	TRBJ2-3	CASSARTSEARDTQYF	TGTGCCAGTAGTGCTCGGACTAGCGAGGCCAGGGATACGCAGTATTTT
TRBV7-2	.	.	TRBJ1-1	CASGPSARENTEAFF	TGTGCCAGCGGACCCTCCGCCAGGGAAAACACTGAAGCTTTCTTT
TRBV21-1	few	.	TRBJ1-5	CASSKEERGQPQHF	TGTGCCAGCAGCAAAGAGGAGAGAGGACAGCCCCAGCATTTT
TRBV12-3/TRBV12-4	.	.	TRBJ1-2	CASRTDTNYGYTF	TGTGCCAGCAGGACAGACACTAACTATGGCTACACCTTC
TRBV6-5	few	.	TRBJ1-6	CATTGTGNSPLHF	TGTGCCACAACAGGGACGGGTAATTCACCCCTCCACTTT
TRBV18	once	TRBD1	TRBJ1-2	CASSPYQQGKLTNYGYTF	TGTGCCAGCTCACCCTATCAACAGGGGAAACTAACTAACTATGGCTACACCTTC
TRBV6-5	.	TRBD1	TRBJ1-2	CASRTGTAYGYTF	TGTGCCAGCAGAACCGGGACAGCCTATGGCTACACCTTC
TRBV2	once	.	TRBJ1-2	CASSEPRADYGYTF	TGTGCCAGCAGTGAACCCAGGGCGGACTATGGCTACACCTTC
TRBV28	.	.	TRBJ1-3	CASREISGNTIYF	TGTGCCAGCAGAGAGATCTCTGGAAACACCATATATTTT
TRBV5-6	.	TRBD1	TRBJ2-7	CASSLGDSHEQYF	TGTGCCAGCAGCTTGGGGGACAGTCACGAGCAGTACTTC
TRBV19	.	TRBD2	TRBJ2-5	CASRPGPAGQETQYF	TGTGCCAGCCGACCGGGCCCAGCGGGGCAAGAGACCCAGTACTTC